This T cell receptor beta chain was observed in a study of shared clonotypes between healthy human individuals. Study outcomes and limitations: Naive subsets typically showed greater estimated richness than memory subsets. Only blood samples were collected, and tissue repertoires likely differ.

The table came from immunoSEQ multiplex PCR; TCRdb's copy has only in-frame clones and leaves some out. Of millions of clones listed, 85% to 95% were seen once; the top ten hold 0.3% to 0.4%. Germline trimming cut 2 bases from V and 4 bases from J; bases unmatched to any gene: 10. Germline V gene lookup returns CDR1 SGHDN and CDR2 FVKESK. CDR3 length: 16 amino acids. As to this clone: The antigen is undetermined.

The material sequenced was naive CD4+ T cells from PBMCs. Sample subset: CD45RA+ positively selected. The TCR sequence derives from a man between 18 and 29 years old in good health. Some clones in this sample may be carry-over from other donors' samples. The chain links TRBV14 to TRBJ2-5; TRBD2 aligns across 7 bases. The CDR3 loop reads CASSQLRLASVETQYF. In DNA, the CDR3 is TGTGCCAGCAGCCAACTTAGACTAGCATCGGTAGAGACCCAGTACTTC.